This T cell receptor (beta chain) was obtained from a study of CD8 T cells in ankylosing spondylitis. V lost 5 bases and J lost 4, with 15 bases in between. The CDR3 sequence is 14 residues long. TCRdb ran MiXCR on the 5' RACE reads and lists one entry per CDR3 protein. In the table there are 230,000 or so distinct CDR3 sequences, more than 20% of which are singletons. In this sample, this clonotype turned up many times. V usage is TRBV12-3 or TRBV12-4 and J usage is TRBJ2-7; tentatively, D is TRBD1 or TRBD2 (6 bases each). This receptor was taken from a male donor with ankylosing spondylitis or in good health (not recorded which). Sequencing used blood, either unsorted or a sorted T cell fraction (not recorded which). As DNA, the CDR3 is TGTGCCAGCAGTCCCAAGAGGGGGGAGTACGAGCAGTACTTC. Translating it yields CASSPKRGEYEQYF.